This T cell receptor beta chain emerged from a study of identical twins. General observations from the study: It was cross-sectional statistical analysis, not following the same donors, that the conclusions relied on.

Turning to this clonotype: What it binds is unknown.

Template switching (which added a universal primer site) was used, and cDNA carried unique molecular identifiers. Via MiXCR, TCRdb re-called the 5' RACE reads, giving one row per CDR3 protein. Found here are around 960,000 distinct CDR3 sequences, approximately 13% of them singletons; the top ten hold roughly 1.6%. Trimming took 2 bases from V and 2 from J, leaving 12 bases between them. Per the germline V gene, CDR1 is SEHNR and CDR2 is FQNEAQ (reference sequence). This CDR3 region has 15 residues. This same sample was also taken into another study, of yellow fever vaccine responses in identical twins. That work states: Among the twins, the vaccine T cell response reportedly seemed partly convergent and partly personalized.

The sequence was obtained from a woman in her late teens or twenties in good health. Sample: PBMCs. This chain joins TRBV7-9 and TRBJ1-1; D is uncertain. DNA of the CDR3: TGTGCCAGCAGCTTACCGAGGACGGGTAACACTGAAGCTTTCTTT. Amino acids: CASSLPRTGNTEAFF. Full variable domain (rest looked up from reference TRBV7-9 and TRBJ1-1): DTGVSQNPRHKITKRGQNVTFRCDPISEHNRLYWYRQTLGQGPEFLTYFQNEAQLEKSRLLSDRFSAERPKGSFSTLEIQRTEQGDSAMYLCASSLPRTGNTEAFFGQGTRLTVV.